Described below is a single T cell receptor (beta chain) sequence and its context. Repertoires were generated with immunoSEQ multiplex PCR, while TCRdb's copy carries only in-frame clones and drops some. The sample lists 80,000 to 95,000 clones, approximately 90% occurring once. CDR1 is SGHAT and CDR2 is FQNNGV in the germline V gene. V shed 5 bases and J shed 2 bases, with 19 bases lying between them. This CDR3 has 18 amino acids. These data come from a study of T cell responses to AZD1222 COVID-19 vaccine. This receptor was taken from an adult who received the AZD1222 COVID-19 vaccine. Sample: peripheral blood, taken 28 days after the second AZD1222 dose. The chain uses TRBV11-2 and TRBJ1-6, with D possibly being TRBD1 (5 bases). The CDR3 region is CASSAIPPGRPYNSPLHF. The CDR3 DNA is TGTGCCAGCAGCGCCATCCCCCCAGGGCGGCCCTATAATTCACCCCTCCACTTT.